The 5 T cell receptor beta chains given below trace back to one sample, sequenced in a study of neoadjuvant nivolumab and ipilimumab in lung cancer. Here immunoSEQ multiplex PCR was the method, and the copy in TCRdb shows in-frame clones only, minus some. This table holds approximately 20,000 clones, 80% to 90% found once. Sequencing used peripheral blood, obtained before neoadjuvant nivolumab, alone or with ipilimumab. The source of these receptors is an adult with non-small cell lung cancer.

The rearrangement links TRBV5-1 to TRBJ1-1; D is possibly TRBD1 (5 bases). Trimming removed 4 bases from V and 1 base from J, with 11 bases in between. CDR1 is SGHRS and CDR2 is YFSETQ in the germline V gene. The CDR3 runs to 14 residues. CDR3 protein: CASSGGGPNTEAFF. CDR3 in DNA: TGCGCCAGCAGCGGGGGGGGACCGAACACTGAAGCTTTCTTT. The variable domain in full, with the rest retrieved from reference TRBV5-1 and TRBJ1-1, is KAGVTQTPRYLIKTRGQQVTLSCSPISGHRSVSWYQQTPGQGLQFLFEYFSETQRNKGNFPGRFSGRQFSNSRSEMNVSTLELGDSALYLCASSGGGPNTEAFFGQGTRLTVV.

The chain joins TRBV30 to TRBJ1-4; 10 bases agree with TRBD1. CDR3 size: 14 residues. J gave up 10 bases and V 4 bases, and 9 bases lay outside the gene matches. Germline V gene lookup returns CDR1 GTSNPN and CDR2 SVGIG (reference sequence). CDR3 amino acids: CAWNTGTGVGKLFF. The DNA of the CDR3 is TGTGCCTGGAACACCGGGACAGGGGTTGGAAAACTGTTTTTT.

This chain joins TRBV19 and TRBJ2-3; TRBD1 matches at 7 bases. Germline V lookup: CDR1 LNHDA, CDR2 SQIVND (reference sequence). The CDR3 runs to 15 residues. The V gene end was trimmed by 7 bases and the J gene end by 2 bases; junction bases not matched to a gene: 9. This CDR3 reads CASTPDRRDTDTQYF. In nucleotides, the CDR3 is TGTGCCAGTACCCCGGACAGGCGAGACACAGATACGCAGTATTTT.

This chain joins TRBV7-9 and TRBJ1-2, with D maybe TRBD1 (6 bases). Between the trimmed V and J ends, which lost 2 bases and 4 bases, there was a span of 14 bases. The CDR3 is 15 amino acids. The germline V gene encodes CDR1 SEHNR and CDR2 FQNEAQ (reference sequence). CDR3 DNA sequence: TGTGCCAGCAGCTTATTGGGGGCTGAGACCTATGGCTACACCTTC. Translating gives CASSLLGAETYGYTF.

This clone was seen a handful of times. The chain carries TRBV30 and TRBJ1-2, with D unclear. Trimming stripped 2 bases from V and 4 bases from J, with 8 bases between. Germline V CDR1 and CDR2: GTSNPN, SVGIG (reference sequence). This CDR3 is built from 12 residues. In DNA, the CDR3 is TGTGCCTGGAGTCCCGATTCCTATGGCTACACCTTC. The encoded protein is CAWSPDSYGYTF.